This entry lists 6 T cell receptor beta chains sequenced from one sample in a study of shared clonotypes between healthy human individuals. Positively selected for CCR7, the CD45RO-negative cells used as naive CD8 cells excluded terminally differentiated effector memory CD45RA+ cells. TCRdb's copy holds only in-frame clones and misses some; the assay was immunoSEQ multiplex PCR. The table lists 1.5 million to 2.5 million clones, about 95% of them singletons, with 1% to 1.5% in the top ten. The sequencing sample was made of naive CD8+ T cells sorted from blood. The receptors here all came from a man aged 18 to 29 in good health.

This clone has just one count. The rearrangement joins TRBV19 to TRBJ1-1, with unresolved D. The CDR3 totals 14 residues. The V and J ends lost 0 bases and 1 base respectively, with 6 bases between them. CDR1 is LNHDA, CDR2 SQIVND, per germline (reference sequence). The CDR3 region is CASSIDVSNTEAFF. CDR3 in DNA: TGTGCCAGTAGTATAGACGTCTCGAACACTGAAGCTTTCTTT.

The rearrangement joins TRBV7-9 to TRBJ2-3; unclear D gene. This CDR3 region has 13 residues. In germline, CDR1 is SEHNR, CDR2 FQNEAQ (reference sequence). Trimming pared 1 base from V and 4 bases from J, leaving 6 bases between. DNA for the CDR3: TGTGCCAGCAGCTTAGTAGTCGCAGATACGCAGTATTTT. Amino acids: CASSLVVADTQYF. Based on the CDR3 plus reference TRBV7-9 and TRBJ2-3, the full variable domain is DTGVSQNPRHKITKRGQNVTFRCDPISEHNRLYWYRQTLGQGPEFLTYFQNEAQLEKSRLLSDRFSAERPKGSFSTLEIQRTEQGDSAMYLCASSLVVADTQYFGPGTRLTVL.

This sequence joins TRBV29-1 and TRBJ2-7, with TRBD1 identical over 7 bases. Germline V gene lookup returns CDR1 SQVTM and CDR2 ANQGSEA. CDR3 size: 13 residues. The trim removed 6 bases at V and 7 bases at J, leaving 12 bases unmatched. CDR3 bases: TGCAGCGTACGACAGGGACCCTCCGGGGAGCAGTACTTC. Translating gives CSVRQGPSGEQYF.

The V call is TRBV4-1, the J call TRBJ2-2; TRBD2 might be the D (6 bases). Trimming took 4 bases from V and 5 from J, leaving 14 bases between them. The CDR3 totals 15 residues. Germline lookup yields CDR1 MGHRA and CDR2 YSYEKL. The CDR3 region has the DNA TGCGCCAGCAGCCCTGGCGACGGGGGAACCGGGGAGCTGTTTTTT. Translation gives CASSPGDGGTGELFF.

J is TRBJ1-2 and V is TRBV28; no reliable D call. V lost 2 bases to trimming and J lost 8 bases, with 12 bases between them. This CDR3 spans 13 amino acids. Germline V lookup: CDR1 MDHEN, CDR2 SYDVKM. CDR3 DNA sequence: TGTGCCAGCAGTTTAACTCGGGTGTGGGGCTACACCTTC. The encoded protein is CASSLTRVWGYTF.

V is TRBV4-1 and J is TRBJ1-1, with D hard to call. Trimming removed 1 base at V and 3 bases at J, with 15 bases between. CDR3 length: 16 residues. Germline V gene sequence: CDR1 MGHRA, CDR2 YSYEKL. The CDR3 DNA sequence: TGCGCCAGCAGCCAAGGAGGAGGGTTCACCGACACTGAAGCTTTCTTT. It specifies CASSQGGGFTDTEAFF.